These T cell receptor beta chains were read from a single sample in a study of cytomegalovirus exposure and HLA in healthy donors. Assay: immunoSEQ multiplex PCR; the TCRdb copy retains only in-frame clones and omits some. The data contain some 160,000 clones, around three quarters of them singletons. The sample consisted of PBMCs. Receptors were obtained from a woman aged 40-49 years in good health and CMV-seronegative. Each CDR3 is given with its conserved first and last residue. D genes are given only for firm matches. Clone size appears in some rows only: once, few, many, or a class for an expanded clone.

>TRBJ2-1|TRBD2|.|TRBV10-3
TGTGCCATCAGGGGGGCGGGAGGGGACCCCAGCTCCTACAATGAGCAGTTCTTC
CAIRGAGGDPSSYNEQFF
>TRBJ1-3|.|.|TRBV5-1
TGCGCCAGCAGCTTGGACAGACCCACTGGAAACACCATATATTTT
CASSLDRPTGNTIYF
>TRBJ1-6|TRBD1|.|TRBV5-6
TGTGCCAGCAGCAACAGGGGGTGGACCTATAATTCACCCCTCCACTTT
CASSNRGWTYNSPLHF
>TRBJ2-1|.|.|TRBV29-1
TGCAGCGTTGCCAACTCTTTCGACAATGAGCAGTTCTTC
CSVANSFDNEQFF
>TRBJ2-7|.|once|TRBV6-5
TGTGCCAGCAGCCTCGGGACAAAGTTCTACGAGCAGTACTTC
CASSLGTKFYEQYF
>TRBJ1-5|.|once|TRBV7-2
TGTGCCAGCAGCTTAGGACACAGGGTTCTGAATCAGCCCCAGCATTTT
CASSLGHRVLNQPQHF
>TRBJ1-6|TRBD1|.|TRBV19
TGTGCCAGTAGCGCTCCGGGACAGTGGCCGAATCCACCCCTCCACTTT
CASSAPGQWPNPPLHF
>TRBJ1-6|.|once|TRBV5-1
TGCGCCAGCAGCTTGGCAAAGGAGGACGGCTCACCCCTCCACTTT
CASSLAKEDGSPLHF
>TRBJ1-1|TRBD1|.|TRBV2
TGTGCCAGCAGTGAAGAAGACAGGGTGGGATCTTTCTTT
CASSEEDRVGSFF
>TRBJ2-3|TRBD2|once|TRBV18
TGTGCCAGCTCACCGACGGGACTAGCGGGGGGAATCGATACGCAGTATTTT
CASSPTGLAGGIDTQYF
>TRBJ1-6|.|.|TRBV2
TGTGCCAGCAGCATACAGGGAATGCGGAATTCACCCCTCCACTTT
CASSIQGMRNSPLHF
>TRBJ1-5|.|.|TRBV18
TGTGCCAGCTCACCACGGACAGTTAGCAATCAGCCCCAGCATTTT
CASSPRTVSNQPQHF